This entry lists 26 T cell receptor beta chains sequenced from one sample in a study of blood T cell repertoires in COVID-19. The assay was immunoSEQ multiplex PCR, and TCRdb's table has in-frame clones only and misses some. The sample has about 56,000 clones; around four fifths are singletons. Sequencing was performed on peripheral blood. The receptors come from a woman of 80 years or more with acute or convalescent COVID-19.

The chain employs TRBV18 and TRBJ2-2, with D tentatively TRBD1 (5 bases). The CDR3 is 14 amino acids. Germline lookup yields CDR1 KGHSH and CDR2 LQKENI. Trimming shortened V by 3 bases and J by 1 base, and 6 bases separated the two germline ends. The CDR3: CASSPGQNTGELFF. The CDR3, as DNA: TGTGCCAGCTCACCGGGGCAGAACACCGGGGAGCTGTTTTTT.

V and J are TRBV6-5 and TRBJ1-3; possible D gene TRBD1, 6 bases. The CDR3 totals 15 residues. With 8 bases removed from V and 4 bases from J, the gap between germline ends came to 18 bases. Per the germline V gene, CDR1 is MNHEY and CDR2 is SVGAGI. The CDR3 region has the DNA TGTGCCAGCTCAGACGGGGGGGGCCAGGGAAACACCATATATTTT. It is translated as CASSDGGGQGNTIYF.

V and J are TRBV7-9 and TRBJ1-1, with 9 bases aligning to TRBD1. The CDR3 contains 14 residues. With 5 bases clipped from V and 10 bases from J, the junction kept 11 bases outside the gene matches. Per germline, CDR1 SEHNR and CDR2 FQNEAQ (reference sequence). The CDR3 coding sequence is TGTGCCAGCAGCCCCGGGGGAGGACAGGGGAGAGCTTTCTTT. Its protein product is CASSPGGGQGRAFF.

The chain couples TRBV30 to TRBJ2-1; TRBD1 matches at 8 bases. Germline V lookup: CDR1 GTSNPN, CDR2 SVGIG (reference sequence). V trimming: 3 bases; J trimming: 7 bases; junction bases outside the gene matches: 5. The CDR3 contains 13 residues. CDR3 region: CAWSPQGANEQFF. CDR3 bases: TGTGCCTGGAGCCCCCAGGGGGCGAATGAGCAGTTCTTC.

The chain couples TRBV11-2 to TRBJ1-6; possibly TRBD1 for D (5 bases). Per the germline V gene, CDR1 is SGHAT and CDR2 is FQNNGV. This CDR3 has 18 amino acids. With 5 bases removed from V and 0 bases from J, the gap between germline ends came to 17 bases. The CDR3 reads CASSVRSGGSSYNSPLHF. As DNA, the CDR3 is TGTGCCAGCAGCGTTAGATCGGGGGGAAGCTCCTATAATTCACCCCTCCACTTT.

A few counts support this clone. The J gene is TRBJ1-1, the V gene TRBV5-1; TRBD1 agrees at 10 bases. The CDR3 extends over 16 amino acids. V lost 4 bases, J lost 0 bases, and 6 bases stayed unmatched. The germline V gene has CDR1 SGHRS and CDR2 YFSETQ. The CDR3 sequence is CASSPGQGGMNTEAFF. The CDR3, as DNA: TGCGCCAGCAGCCCCGGACAGGGGGGTATGAACACTGAAGCTTTCTTT.

The V and J genes are TRBV6-5 and TRBJ1-1, with 10 nucleotides matching TRBD1. V lost 8 bases, J lost 7 bases, and 10 bases stayed unmatched. The CDR3 has 14 amino acids. The germline CDR1 and CDR2 sequences are MNHEY and SVGAGI. The CDR3: CASSRTGGTGEAFF. The CDR3 coding sequence is TGTGCCAGCTCCAGGACAGGGGGAACAGGTGAAGCTTTCTTT.

The rearrangement joins TRBV18 to TRBJ2-3; D is uncertain. The germline gives CDR1 KGHSH, CDR2 LQKENI. CDR3 length equals 14 residues. The V gene lost 3 bases and the J gene lost 2 bases, with 9 bases spanning the gap. CDR3 in amino acids: CASSPSSNTDTQYF. DNA for the CDR3: TGTGCCAGCTCACCGTCTTCTAACACAGATACGCAGTATTTT.

This chain uses TRBV24-1 with TRBJ2-3; 7 nucleotides agree with TRBD2. Germline V lookup: CDR1 KGHDR, CDR2 SFDVKD. The length of the CDR3 is 13 residues. Trimming at V came to 4 bases and at J to 8 bases, leaving 5 bases not matched to a gene. CDR3 coding DNA: TGTGCCACCAGTGACCCCCCGGGAGGTACGCAGTATTTT. Its translation is CATSDPPGGTQYF.

This chain links TRBV9 with TRBJ2-5; TRBD2 agrees at 8 bases. The CDR3 spans 14 residues. Germline loops: CDR1 SGDLS, CDR2 YYNGEE. J lost 5 bases, V lost 0 bases, and 3 bases had no gene match. The DNA of the CDR3 is TGTGCCAGCAGCGTAGCGGGGGGGCTTGAGACCCAGTACTTC. It codes for CASSVAGGLETQYF.

V is TRBV5-1 and J is TRBJ2-3; D remains unclear. The CDR3 runs to 14 residues. Per the germline V gene, CDR1 is SGHRS and CDR2 is YFSETQ. V gave up 1 base and J gave up 1 base, with 7 bases separating them. This CDR3 is CASSLLDGTDTQYF. The CDR3 DNA reads TGCGCCAGCAGCTTGCTAGACGGCACAGATACGCAGTATTTT. The full variable domain, its missing parts supplied by reference TRBV5-1 and TRBJ2-3, is KAGVTQTPRYLIKTRGQQVTLSCSPISGHRSVSWYQQTPGQGLQFLFEYFSETQRNKGNFPGRFSGRQFSNSRSEMNVSTLELGDSALYLCASSLLDGTDTQYFGPGTRLTVL.

The J gene is TRBJ1-6, the V gene TRBV2; 10 nucleotides match TRBD1. The V and J ends lost 5 bases and 7 bases, in that order; junction bases with no gene match: 5. Germline V gene sequence: CDR1 SNHLY, CDR2 FYNNEI. This CDR3 is 15 amino acids long. The CDR3 region is CASSKDRGINSPLHF. The CDR3 DNA follows: TGTGCCAGCAGTAAGGACAGGGGGATCAATTCACCCCTCCACTTT.

The chain recombines TRBV6-5 with TRBJ2-5, with TRBD2 as a possible D gene (6 bases). Germline loops: CDR1 MNHEY, CDR2 SVGAGI. Deletions cut 8 bases from V and 5 bases from J, with 9 bases between. The CDR3 totals 11 residues. CDR3 in DNA: TGTGCCAGCGGGGGGTCGGAGACCCAGTACTTC. Amino acids: CASGGSETQYF.

The chain carries TRBV2 and TRBJ1-5; D unresolved. The CDR3 is made up of 15 amino acids. From germline, CDR1 is SNHLY and CDR2 FYNNEI. The germline V and J ends were trimmed by 6 bases and 4 bases, with 16 bases remaining between them. The CDR3, as DNA: TGTGCCAGCAGCCTCGGTGCGGGCGGGAATCAGCCCCAGCATTTT. The encoded protein is CASSLGAGGNQPQHF.

The rearrangement joins TRBV5-1 to TRBJ1-4, with 9 bases matching TRBD1. This CDR3 has 14 residues. V was pared by 4 bases and J by 5 bases, with 3 bases of the junction left unmatched. Per germline, CDR1 SGHRS and CDR2 YFSETQ. This chain's CDR3 is CASSGGTGNEKLFF. For the CDR3, the DNA is TGCGCCAGCAGCGGTGGGACAGGGAATGAAAAACTGTTTTTT. The full variable domain, its missing parts supplied by reference TRBV5-1 and TRBJ1-4, is KAGVTQTPRYLIKTRGQQVTLSCSPISGHRSVSWYQQTPGQGLQFLFEYFSETQRNKGNFPGRFSGRQFSNSRSEMNVSTLELGDSALYLCASSGGTGNEKLFFGSGTQLSVL.

The chain joins TRBV19 to TRBJ2-7; D possibly corresponds to TRBD2 (5 bases). V lost 3 bases and J lost 2, with 14 bases in between. The CDR3 totals 15 residues. Per the germline V gene, CDR1 is LNHDA and CDR2 is SQIVND (reference sequence). Here the CDR3 DNA reads TGTGCCAGTAGTATTGGCCGGGGTCCTACCTACGAGCAGTACTTC. Translating it yields CASSIGRGPTYEQYF.

The chain combines TRBV3-1 (or the pseudogene TRBV3-2) with TRBJ1-1; weak D call: TRBD1 (5 bases). This CDR3 is 14 amino acids long. V lost 4 bases and J lost 1, with 10 bases in between. Per the germline V gene, CDR1 is LGHDT and CDR2 is YNNKEL (reference sequence). CDR3 sequence (DNA): TGTGCCAGCAGCCCACCGGGGGGGAACACTGAAGCTTTCTTT. Protein product: CASSPPGGNTEAFF.

V and J are TRBV5-8 and TRBJ1-4, with TRBD1 as a possible D gene (6 bases). The CDR3 is 14 amino acids. The V gene's germline CDR1 is SGHTS and CDR2 YDEGEE. Between the trimmed V and J ends, which lost 6 bases and 0 bases, there was a span of 9 bases. Written as DNA, the CDR3 is TGTGCCAGCACCCACAGGGCAACTAATGAAAAACTGTTTTTT. This encodes CASTHRATNEKLFF.

V and J are TRBV5-4 and TRBJ2-3; 9 bases match TRBD2. Per the germline V gene, CDR1 is SGHNT and CDR2 is YYREEE (reference sequence). CDR3 length: 17 residues. J lost 5 bases, V lost 2 bases, and 12 bases had no gene match. CDR3 in DNA: TGTGCCAGCAGCTTCACGCTCGGCGGGGGGGCCCTAGATACGCAGTATTTT. As protein: CASSFTLGGGALDTQYF.

As for this clone: At one end the junction does not follow the germline gene, possibly because of a read error. The chain links TRBV18 to TRBJ2-7; D may be TRBD1 (7 bases). Germline assignment: CDR1 KGHSH and CDR2 LQKENI. The CDR3 spans 16 residues. CDR3 region: CASSPQGAQSGGPSHF. The CDR3 DNA reads TGTGCCAGCTCACCACAGGGGGCGCAAAGTGGGGGGCCGTCGCACTTC.

The chain recombines TRBV6-1 with TRBJ1-2, with 7 bases fitting TRBD1. The CDR3 length is 16 residues. Germline CDR1 and CDR2: MNHNS and SASEGT. J lost 7 bases, V lost 0 bases, and 11 bases had no gene match. DNA for the CDR3: TGTGCCAGCAGTGAAGCGCTGGGGTCCCACAGGGGTGGCTACACCTTC. As protein: CASSEALGSHRGGYTF.

This chain links TRBV10-1 with TRBJ2-5; D might be TRBD1 (6 bases). The germline CDR1 and CDR2 sequences are WNHNN and SYGVQD (reference sequence). Trimming took off 3 bases at V and 3 bases at J, with 14 bases between the two ends. This CDR3 spans 15 amino acids. The DNA for the CDR3 is TGCGCCAGCAGTGACCCGGGACAACCAAAAGAGACCCAGTACTTC. The encoded protein is CASSDPGQPKETQYF.

V usage is TRBV9 and J usage is TRBJ2-2; D might be TRBD2 (5 bases). CDR3 size: 15 residues. Trimming took 0 bases from V and 4 from J, leaving 10 bases between them. Germline V gives CDR1 SGDLS, CDR2 YYNGEE. The CDR3 spells CASSVGQEVTGELFF. The CDR3 DNA reads as TGTGCCAGCAGCGTAGGGCAGGAGGTCACCGGGGAGCTGTTTTTT. Full variable domain (remainder filled in from reference TRBV9 and TRBJ2-2): DSGVTQTPKHLITATGQRVTLRCSPRSGDLSVYWYQQSLDQGLQFLIQYYNGEERAKGNILERFSAQQFPDLHSELNLSSLELGDSALYFCASSVGQEVTGELFFGEGSRLTVL.

The chain joins TRBV19 to TRBJ1-6; 8 bases align to TRBD1. Germline CDR1 LNHDA, CDR2 SQIVND (reference sequence). CDR3 length: 15 amino acids. The J segment lost 10 bases and the V segment lost 7 bases, leaving 12 bases of the junction unmatched. The CDR3 spells CASTPGQGRGSPLHF. DNA for the CDR3: TGTGCCAGTACCCCCGGACAGGGACGTGGATCACCCCTCCACTTT.

This chain connects TRBV5-1 to TRBJ2-1; 11 nucleotides align to TRBD2. CDR3 length: 16 amino acids. V gave up 4 bases and J gave up 8 bases; unmatched junction bases: 11. CDR1 and CDR2 from the germline V gene are SGHRS and YFSETQ. In DNA, the CDR3 is TGCGCCAGCAGCCATGCGCTAGCGGGGGGCGAGGATGAGCAGTTCTTC. This encodes CASSHALAGGEDEQFF.

CDR3 nucleotide sequence: TGCGCCAGCAGCTGGACCTCACAGGGGGCTGGGGCCAACGTCCTGACTTTC. Translating it yields CASSWTSQGAGANVLTF. V and J are TRBV5-1 and TRBJ2-6; 8 nucleotides align to TRBD1. V lost 3 bases and J lost 2; bases outside the gene matches: 7. The CDR3 is 17 amino acids. Germline assignment: CDR1 SGHRS and CDR2 YFSETQ.